The next 31 T cell receptor beta chains were all read from a single sample in a study of PD-1 blockade in mismatch repair-deficient tumors (dated by TCRdb to about 2017). The library was obtained by the immunoSEQ multiplex PCR assay. Drawn from immuneACCESS, this table holds only the in-frame rearrangements with V and J called that TCRdb kept. Clones are partly lost; checked studies trace under half to an unresolved V gene and leave the rest unexplained. The sample has 100,000 to 150,000 clones on record, 88% of them singletons. The top ten constitute around 11% of the sample. Sequencing was performed on peripheral blood, taken 70 to 73 weeks after starting pembrolizumab. Receptor source: an adult with mismatch repair-deficient cancer.

V and J are TRBV29-1 and TRBJ1-2; D is unresolved. V was pared by 4 bases and J by 3 bases, with 12 bases between. Germline CDR1 is SQVTM and CDR2 is ANQGSEA. This CDR3 spans 13 amino acids. CDR3 residues: CSVAQWADYGYTF. CDR3 nucleotides: TGCAGCGTTGCCCAATGGGCCGACTATGGCTACACCTTC.

The V call is TRBV11-2, the J call TRBJ2-1; D is unclear. V lost 0 bases and J lost 8, with 11 bases in between. Per the germline V gene, CDR1 is SGHAT and CDR2 is FQNNGV. CDR3 size: 14 residues. The CDR3 reads CASSLDGSSYEQFF. CDR3 coding DNA: TGTGCCAGCAGCTTAGATGGCTCTTCCTATGAGCAGTTCTTC.

The V gene is TRBV28, the J gene TRBJ2-1; 7 positions match TRBD2. Per germline, CDR1 MDHEN and CDR2 SYDVKM. V was clipped by 6 bases and J by 3 bases; unmatched bases: 8. This CDR3 has 15 amino acids. As DNA, the CDR3 is TGTGCCAGCAGGTCTCTAGCGGCCTACTACAATGAGCAGTTCTTC. It encodes CASRSLAAYYNEQFF.

This rearrangement joins TRBV9 to TRBJ2-5, with TRBD2 identical over 7 bases. Trimming removed 6 bases from V and 1 base from J; junction bases left unmatched: 12. The CDR3 consists of 16 residues. CDR1 SGDLS and CDR2 YYNGEE come from the germline V gene. Written as DNA, the CDR3 is TGTGCCAGCACCCAAGGAAGTAGCGGGTCCCAAGAGACCCAGTACTTC. Its protein product is CASTQGSSGSQETQYF.

This clone was seen just once. The V gene is TRBV7-9, the J gene TRBJ2-3, with 8 positions matching TRBD1. This CDR3 has 16 amino acids. Losses at the gene ends were 5 bases for V and 3 bases for J; bases not matched to a gene: 10. Germline CDR1 and CDR2: SEHNR and FQNEAQ (reference sequence). The CDR3 nucleotides read TGTGCCAGCAGCCATTCCAGGGGGCGAGGTACAGATACGCAGTATTTT. As protein: CASSHSRGRGTDTQYF.

CDR3 sequence reads: CASSSSGQGPETQYF. CDR3 sequence (DNA): TGTGCCAGCAGCTCCTCAGGGCAGGGGCCAGAGACCCAGTACTTC. The V gene is TRBV11-2, the J gene TRBJ2-5; D possibly corresponds to TRBD1 (6 bases). CDR1 and CDR2 from the germline V gene are SGHAT and FQNNGV. The ends were cut back, 4 bases at V and 4 bases at J, with 16 bases in the middle. The CDR3 is 15 amino acids.

The chain is built from TRBV30 and TRBJ2-5, with 8 bases lining up with TRBD2. V was pared by 3 bases and J by 2 bases, with 8 bases of the junction left unmatched. The germline CDR1 and CDR2 sequences are GTSNPN and SVGIG (reference sequence). The CDR3 loop spans 15 amino acids. The CDR3 reads CAWRLKSSGQETQYF. The CDR3 DNA is TGTGCCTGGAGGCTGAAATCTAGCGGGCAAGAGACCCAGTACTTC.

The V gene is TRBV19, the J gene TRBJ2-1; unclear D gene. Germline loops: CDR1 LNHDA, CDR2 SQIVND (reference sequence). CDR3 size: 12 residues. V lost 5 bases to trimming and J lost 4 bases, with 6 bases between them. The CDR3 here is CASSPTYNEQFF. CDR3 DNA sequence: TGTGCCAGTAGTCCCACATACAATGAGCAGTTCTTC.

The V and J genes are TRBV28 and TRBJ2-5; D may be TRBD2 (5 bases). From germline, CDR1 is MDHEN and CDR2 SYDVKM. V was pared by 3 bases and J by 5 bases, with 13 bases between. This CDR3 comprises 14 residues. CDR3 in amino acids: CASSLVRGLETQYF. The DNA for the CDR3 is TGTGCCAGCAGTTTGGTTCGGGGTTTGGAGACCCAGTACTTC.

The chain employs TRBV27 and TRBJ1-5; no clear D gene. Per the germline V gene, CDR1 is MNHEY and CDR2 is SMNVEV (reference sequence). V lost 1 base, J lost 3 bases, and 7 bases lay in between. The CDR3 length is 14 residues. Here the CDR3 reads CASSLLGSNQPQHF. CDR3 in DNA: TGTGCCAGCAGTTTATTGGGTTCCAATCAGCCCCAGCATTTT.

About this clone: Mismatch with germline at one junction end may stem from a read error. The chain combines TRBV9 with TRBJ1-2; 7 positions match TRBD1. Germline V lookup: CDR1 SGDLS, CDR2 YYNGEE. CDR3 length: 16 amino acids. CDR3 nucleotide sequence: TGTGCCAGCAGCGTAGGACCGGGACAGCCGAACTATGACTACACCTTC. Translating it yields CASSVGPGQPNYDYTF. Variable domain in full (rest from reference TRBV9 and TRBJ1-2): DSGVTQTPKHLITATGQRVTLRCSPRSGDLSVYWYQQSLDQGLQFLIQYYNGEERAKGNILERFSAQQFPDLHSELNLSSLELGDSALYFCASSVGPGQPNYDYTFGSGTRLTVV.

This clone was seen only a few times. The J gene is TRBJ2-2, the V gene TRBV30, with 10 bases identical to TRBD2. This CDR3 spans 15 amino acids. Germline CDR1 GTSNPN, CDR2 SVGIG (reference sequence). The trim removed 4 bases at V and 5 bases at J, leaving 7 bases unmatched. CDR3 nucleotides: TGTGCCTGGACTCGTCTAGCGGGAGATACCGGGGAGCTGTTTTTT. Protein sequence: CAWTRLAGDTGELFF.

CDR3 bases: TGCGCCAGCAGCCACATTACCGGGACAGGGATCTACGAGCAGTACTTC. This sequence encodes CASSHITGTGIYEQYF. The chain carries TRBV4-3 and TRBJ2-7, with 9 bases matching TRBD1. Germline V gives CDR1 LGHNA, CDR2 YSLEER. Trimming removed 3 bases from V and 3 bases from J; junction bases left unmatched: 9. CDR3 length: 16 amino acids.

This clone was picked up a small number of times. The chain has TRBV2 and TRBJ1-1; no firm D call. Per germline, CDR1 SNHLY and CDR2 FYNNEI. Trimming shortened V by 6 bases and J by 1 base, and 6 bases separated the two germline ends. This CDR3 is 12 amino acids long. The CDR3 DNA is TGTGCCAGCAGCATAGCGAACACTGAAGCTTTCTTT. Protein product: CASSIANTEAFF.

The gene calls are TRBV28 and TRBJ2-3, with a tentative D call TRBD1 (5 bases). The CDR3 is 14 residues long. With 5 bases removed from V and 4 bases from J, the gap between germline ends came to 13 bases. Germline V CDR1 and CDR2: MDHEN, SYDVKM. The CDR3 spells CASSGPGRSDTQYF. DNA for the CDR3: TGTGCCAGCAGTGGTCCAGGGCGGTCAGATACGCAGTATTTT.

The V call is TRBV7-9, the J call TRBJ2-7; perhaps TRBD1 as D (6 bases). The V gene's germline CDR1 is SEHNR and CDR2 FQNEAQ (reference sequence). V was pared by 5 bases and J by 1 base, with 24 bases between. The CDR3 consists of 18 residues. This CDR3 reads CASSPINQAGDGSYEQYF. The CDR3 nucleotides read TGTGCCAGCAGCCCCATAAACCAGGCAGGGGACGGATCCTACGAGCAGTACTTC.

This clone was picked up a small number of times. The chain uses TRBV11-3 and TRBJ2-7; 10 bases are shared with TRBD1. Germline V gives CDR1 SGHNT, CDR2 YENEEA. The ends lost 2 bases at V and 6 bases at J; junction bases unmatched: 7. The CDR3 contains 15 residues. Here the CDR3 reads CASSLSPRTGGEQYF. Written as DNA, the CDR3 is TGTGCCAGCAGCTTATCCCCACGGACAGGGGGCGAGCAGTACTTC. Variable domain in full (rest from reference TRBV11-3 and TRBJ2-7): EAGVVQSPRYKIIEKKQPVAFWCNPISGHNTLYWYLQNLGQGPELLIRYENEEAVDDSQLPKDRFSAERLKGVDSTLKIQPAELGDSAVYLCASSLSPRTGGEQYFGPGTRLTVT.

This clone has a single count. The chain carries TRBV7-2 and TRBJ2-7, with 11 nucleotides matching TRBD2. J lost 0 bases, V lost 0 bases, and 1 base had no gene match. CDR3 length: 16 amino acids. CDR1 and CDR2 (germline): SGHTA, FQGNSA. Here the CDR3 DNA reads TGTGCCAGCAGCTTAGCCGGGACTAGCGGCTCCTACGAGCAGTACTTC. This gives the protein CASSLAGTSGSYEQYF.

This clone occurred once. This chain connects TRBV19 to TRBJ2-5; D possibly uses TRBD1 or TRBD2 (5 bases each). The CDR3 runs 14 residues. Germline CDR1 is LNHDA and CDR2 is SQIVND (reference sequence). Trimming took off 6 bases at V and 3 bases at J, with 14 bases between the two ends. The CDR3, as DNA: TGTGCCAGTAGAGGCCGGGACGGAAAAGAGACCCAGTACTTC. It codes for CASRGRDGKETQYF.

The count of this clone is one. This chain links TRBV21-1 with TRBJ2-3; TRBD2 is the table's D call and was not checked against the DNA. TRBV21-1 is classified as a pseudogene. The CDR3 totals 17 residues. The DNA of the CDR3 is TGTGCCAGCAGCACAAAATCAGAGACGGGGTGCACAGATACGCAGTATTTT. Protein product: CASSTKSETGCTDTQYF.

This rearrangement joins TRBV5-6 to TRBJ1-2; 7 bases match TRBD1. Trimming took 3 bases from V and 2 from J; bases not matched to a gene: 7. The germline V gene encodes CDR1 SGHDT and CDR2 YYEEEE. The CDR3 totals 15 residues. CDR3 in DNA: TGTGCCAGCAGCTGGAGGGGGACAGAGAACTATGGCTACACCTTC. This gives the protein CASSWRGTENYGYTF.

The chain uses TRBV19 and TRBJ2-6; tentatively, D is TRBD1 (6 bases). This CDR3 contains 16 residues. Trimming took off 0 bases at V and 4 bases at J, with 10 bases between the two ends. CDR1 and CDR2 (germline): LNHDA, SQIVND (reference sequence). CDR3 in DNA: TGTGCCAGTAGTATAGAAGGGACAACGGGGGCCAACGTCCTGACTTTC. This gives the protein CASSIEGTTGANVLTF.

This clone was picked up a small number of times. The V and J genes are TRBV5-1 and TRBJ2-2; D is undetermined. The germline V gene encodes CDR1 SGHRS and CDR2 YFSETQ. CDR3 length equals 12 residues. The V end lost 3 bases, the J end lost 6 bases, and 6 bases lay between the germline ends. CDR3 in amino acids: CASSWNAGELFF. CDR3 nucleotides: TGCGCCAGCAGCTGGAATGCCGGGGAGCTGTTTTTT.

V gene TRBV7-9 combines with J gene TRBJ2-3; D possibly matches TRBD1 or TRBD2 (5 bases each). The CDR3 contains 16 residues. V was trimmed by 3 bases and J by 1 base, leaving 14 bases between them. Germline CDR1 is SEHNR and CDR2 is FQNEAQ (reference sequence). In DNA, the CDR3 is TGTGCCAGCAGCTTTTTCGGTGTGGGGGGCACAGATACGCAGTATTTT. As protein: CASSFFGVGGTDTQYF.

The CDR3 here is CASSWEAGGTYEQYF. The DNA for the CDR3 is TGTGCCAGCAGTTGGGAGGCGGGAGGGACCTACGAGCAGTACTTC. The chain employs TRBV6-5 and TRBJ2-7; TRBD2 matches at 9 bases. The CDR3 is 15 residues long. Germline V gives CDR1 MNHEY, CDR2 SVGAGI. After removal of 4 bases from V and 2 bases from J, the junction contained 6 bases not matched to a gene.

V is TRBV19 and J is TRBJ2-7, with D possibly TRBD2 on 6 matching bases. Trimming shortened V by 3 bases and J by 2 bases, and 14 bases separated the two germline ends. Germline V CDR1 and CDR2: LNHDA, SQIVND (reference sequence). The CDR3 has 15 residues. The CDR3 loop is CASSMVASAPYEQYF. CDR3 nucleotide sequence: TGTGCCAGTAGTATGGTGGCTAGCGCTCCCTACGAGCAGTACTTC.

This clone appeared a single time. This rearrangement joins TRBV10-2 to TRBJ1-4; D uncertain. From germline, CDR1 is WSHSY and CDR2 SAAADI. This CDR3 region has 15 residues. With 4 bases removed from V and 3 bases from J, the gap between germline ends came to 12 bases. The CDR3 spells CASSVFGSANEKLFF. CDR3 coding DNA: TGCGCCAGCAGTGTATTTGGTTCTGCTAATGAAAAACTGTTTTTT.

The V gene is TRBV2, the J gene TRBJ2-7, with 7 bases matching TRBD1. Germline V gene data show CDR1 as SNHLY and CDR2 as FYNNEI. This CDR3 is built from 15 residues. The J segment lost 0 bases and the V segment lost 4 bases, leaving 6 bases of the junction unmatched. CDR3 region: CASSATGVLSYEQYF. CDR3 coding DNA: TGTGCCAGCAGTGCTACAGGGGTACTCTCCTACGAGCAGTACTTC.

The V gene is TRBV6-1, the J gene TRBJ2-7, with 7 positions matching TRBD1. With V trimmed by 7 bases and J by 2 bases, 5 bases remained unmatched. The CDR3 is made up of 13 amino acids. The V gene's germline CDR1 is MNHNS and CDR2 SASEGT. CDR3 sequence reads: CASNRDSTYEQYF. The CDR3 DNA follows: TGTGCCAGCAACCGGGACAGTACCTACGAGCAGTACTTC.

The gene calls are TRBV7-8 and TRBJ1-4, with 7 nucleotides matching TRBD1. The CDR3 runs to 14 residues. J lost 6 bases, V lost 5 bases, and 6 bases had no gene match. Germline V lookup: CDR1 SGHVS, CDR2 FQNEAQ. The DNA of the CDR3 is TGTGCCAGCAGCGCCGGAAGGGGGCATGAAAAACTGTTTTTT. Translation gives CASSAGRGHEKLFF.

The chain recombines TRBV4-3 with TRBJ2-7, with 10 bases lining up with TRBD1. The trim removed 1 base at V and 3 bases at J, leaving 9 bases unmatched. CDR3 size: 17 residues. CDR1 is LGHNA, CDR2 YSLEER, per germline. Here the CDR3 reads CASSQVRQGAGIYEQYF. The CDR3 DNA follows: TGCGCCAGCAGCCAAGTACGACAGGGGGCTGGGATCTACGAGCAGTACTTC.